These 21 T cell receptor beta chains originate from one sample sequenced in a study of blood T cell repertoires in COVID-19. This table comes from immunoSEQ multiplex PCR, and its TCRdb copy is limited to in-frame clones, with some not included. The data show 240,000 or so clones, 70% to 85% seen once. Material: peripheral blood. All receptors come from a woman of 80 years or more with acute or convalescent COVID-19.

The V call is TRBV7-3, the J call TRBJ2-1; 8 nucleotides align to TRBD1. Trimming at V came to 4 bases and at J to 1 base, leaving 3 bases not matched to a gene. CDR1 and CDR2 from the germline V gene are SGHTA and FQGTGA. This CDR3 contains 15 residues. CDR3 in DNA: TGTGCCAGCAGCTCCGACAGGGGTTCCTACAATGAGCAGTTCTTC. Translated: CASSSDRGSYNEQFF. Together with reference TRBV7-3 and TRBJ2-1, the CDR3 gives the full variable domain: GAGVSQTPSNKVTEKGKYVELRCDPISGHTALYWYRQSLGQGPEFLIYFQGTGAADDSGLPNDRFFAVRPEGSVSTLKIQRTERGDSAVYLCASSSDRGSYNEQFFGPGTRLTVL.

This rearrangement joins TRBV5-6 to TRBJ1-3, with D tentatively TRBD1 (6 bases). Deletions cut 4 bases from V and 2 bases from J, with 13 bases between. Germline V gene sequence: CDR1 SGHDT, CDR2 YYEEEE. The CDR3 has 15 amino acids. CDR3 amino acids: CASSHIGQTGNTIYF. CDR3 coding DNA: TGTGCCAGCAGCCACATAGGACAGACTGGAAACACCATATATTTT. The full variable domain, in which reference TRBV5-6 and TRBJ1-3 provide the parts outside the CDR3, is DAGVTQSPTHLIKTRGQQVTLRCSPKSGHDTVSWYQQALGQGPQFIFQYYEEEERQRGNFPDRFSGHQFPNYSSELNVNALLLGDSALYLCASSHIGQTGNTIYFGEGSWLTVV.

V usage is TRBV5-8 and J usage is TRBJ2-3, with 9 bases matching TRBD1. Germline-derived CDR1 and CDR2 are SGHTS and YDEGEE. The V gene end was trimmed by 3 bases and the J gene end by 3 bases; junction bases not matched to a gene: 5. This CDR3 is built from 15 residues. Here the CDR3 reads CASSSQGARTDTQYF. The CDR3 nucleotides read TGTGCCAGCAGCTCACAGGGGGCGCGGACAGATACGCAGTATTTT.

The chain combines TRBV9 with TRBJ2-7; 7 bases are a match to TRBD1. The ends lost 3 bases at V and 3 bases at J; junction bases unmatched: 6. This CDR3 is built from 14 residues. Per germline, CDR1 SGDLS and CDR2 YYNGEE. CDR3 protein: CASSAGTELYEQYF. The CDR3 DNA reads as TGTGCCAGCAGCGCCGGGACAGAACTCTACGAGCAGTACTTC.

The chain carries TRBV10-3 and TRBJ1-2; the match to TRBD1 covers 9 bases. V gave up 4 bases and J gave up 6 bases; unmatched junction bases: 3. The CDR3 is 13 residues long. CDR1 ENHRY and CDR2 SYGVKD come from the germline V gene. CDR3 in amino acids: CAISATGGDGYTF. In DNA, the CDR3 is TGTGCCATCAGTGCAACAGGGGGCGATGGCTACACCTTC.

The chain links TRBV7-8 to TRBJ2-5, with TRBD1 matching 8 bases. Germline trimming cut 4 bases from V and 5 bases from J; bases unmatched to any gene: 12. Germline-derived CDR1 and CDR2 are SGHVS and FQNEAQ. The CDR3 contains 16 residues. The CDR3 region is CASSWGAGGNGETQYF. DNA of the CDR3: TGTGCCAGCAGCTGGGGGGCAGGGGGCAACGGGGAGACCCAGTACTTC.

V gene TRBV3-1 (or the pseudogene TRBV3-2) combines with J gene TRBJ1-6; the D is unclear. CDR3 length equals 12 residues. Per the germline V gene, CDR1 is LGHDT and CDR2 is YNNKEL (reference sequence). Trimming removed 4 bases at V and 10 bases at J, with 8 bases between. The CDR3 is CASSPRESPLHF. The CDR3, as DNA: TGTGCCAGCAGCCCCCGGGAATCACCCCTCCACTTT.

This clone was seen a handful of times. The chain employs TRBV18 and TRBJ2-2; D gene unclear. V lost 3 bases, J lost 5 bases, and 16 bases lay in between. The CDR3 has 16 residues. CDR1 is KGHSH and CDR2 is LQKENI in the germline V gene. This CDR3 is CASSPLANPGTGELFF. For the CDR3, the DNA is TGTGCCAGCTCACCGTTGGCAAACCCCGGGACCGGGGAGCTGTTTTTT.

This clone was found once. The rearrangement joins TRBV27 to TRBJ2-7; no reliable D call. This CDR3 is built from 12 residues. In germline, CDR1 is MNHEY, CDR2 SMNVEV (reference sequence). V was pared by 9 bases and J by 4 bases, with 13 bases between. CDR3 residues: CASGAAFYEQYF. The DNA for the CDR3 is TGTGCCAGTGGCGCGGCCTTTTACGAGCAGTACTTC.

The DNA for the CDR3 is TGTGCCAGCAGTTTTAACTATCCCGGAGAGGCTTTCTTT. Encoded protein: CASSFNYPGEAFF. The chain combines TRBV27 with TRBJ1-1; D gene ambiguous. Germline V gene lookup returns CDR1 MNHEY and CDR2 SMNVEV (reference sequence). The V gene lost 3 bases and the J gene lost 11 bases, with 16 bases spanning the gap. This CDR3 has 13 residues.

The genes are TRBV11-2 and TRBJ1-1, with D maybe TRBD1 (5 bases). The germline V gene encodes CDR1 SGHAT and CDR2 FQNNGV. This CDR3 has 15 residues. V lost 1 base to trimming and J lost 0 bases, with 9 bases between them. CDR3 sequence: CASSLAGWLNTEAFF. DNA for the CDR3: TGTGCCAGCAGCTTAGCAGGGTGGCTGAACACTGAAGCTTTCTTT.

V and J are TRBV5-1 and TRBJ2-3; 9 bases agree with TRBD2. Germline CDR1 and CDR2: SGHRS and YFSETQ. J lost 4 bases, V lost 4 bases, and 19 bases had no gene match. The CDR3 is made up of 19 amino acids. CDR3 loop: CASSPLVGGGAGRADTQYF. The CDR3 coding sequence is TGCGCCAGCAGCCCCCTTGTGGGCGGGGGGGCCGGGAGGGCAGATACGCAGTATTTT. Complete variable domain (other parts from reference TRBV5-1 and TRBJ2-3): KAGVTQTPRYLIKTRGQQVTLSCSPISGHRSVSWYQQTPGQGLQFLFEYFSETQRNKGNFPGRFSGRQFSNSRSEMNVSTLELGDSALYLCASSPLVGGGAGRADTQYFGPGTRLTVL.

In this sample, this clone turned up once. The chain links TRBV28 to TRBJ1-2; D unclear. Trimming pared 4 bases from V and 3 bases from J, leaving 6 bases between. Germline V lookup: CDR1 MDHEN, CDR2 SYDVKM. This CDR3 is built from 12 residues. The CDR3 bases are TGTGCCAGCAGTTCTATGCACTATGGCTACACCTTC. Translation gives CASSSMHYGYTF.

This clone is a singleton in its sample. The CDR3 DNA reads as TGTGCCAGCAGCTTAGAGTCAGTAAACACTGAAGCTTTCTTT. This sequence encodes CASSLESVNTEAFF. The V gene is TRBV7-9, the J gene TRBJ1-1; no reliable D call. The germline CDR1 and CDR2 sequences are SEHNR and FQNEAQ (reference sequence). The ends were cut back, 1 base at V and 2 bases at J, with 8 bases in the middle. This CDR3 is built from 14 residues.

V gene TRBV28 combines with J gene TRBJ1-4; tentatively, D is TRBD1 (6 bases). Trimming stripped 2 bases from V and 7 bases from J, with 14 bases between. CDR1 is MDHEN and CDR2 is SYDVKM in the germline V gene. This CDR3 region has 15 residues. As DNA, the CDR3 is TGTGCCAGCAGTTTACTCAAAGGGGGGGGTGAAAAACTGTTTTTT. It encodes CASSLLKGGGEKLFF.

V is TRBV21-1 and J is TRBJ1-5. TRBV21-1 is a documented pseudogene. This CDR3 has 12 amino acids. The CDR3 DNA reads as TGTGCCAGCAGCAAAGGGAGTCAGCCCCAGCATTTT. Its protein is CASSKGSQPQHF.

The chain has TRBV25-1 and TRBJ1-6; D is unresolved. CDR3 length equals 14 residues. Germline CDR1 and CDR2: MGHDK and SYGVNS. Trimming pared 3 bases from V and 2 bases from J, leaving 5 bases between. This chain's CDR3 is CASSDGTYNSPLHF. CDR3 in DNA: TGTGCCAGCAGTGACGGGACCTATAATTCACCCCTCCACTTT.

The chain has TRBV7-6 and TRBJ1-3, with a weak D call TRBD1 (5 bases). V lost 3 bases to trimming and J lost 0 bases, with 15 bases between them. Germline assignment: CDR1 SGHVS and CDR2 FNYEAQ. There are 17 residues in the CDR3. The CDR3 loop is CASSFLDQGDSGNTIYF. In DNA, the CDR3 is TGTGCCAGCAGCTTTTTAGACCAGGGTGACTCTGGAAACACCATATATTTT.

This chain connects TRBV5-1 to TRBJ2-7; 9 bases are shared with TRBD1. CDR1 is SGHRS, CDR2 YFSETQ, per germline. The CDR3 contains 15 residues. J gave up 4 bases and V 4 bases, and 9 bases lay outside the gene matches. The CDR3 spells CASSPEGTGPYEQYF. CDR3 in DNA: TGCGCCAGCAGCCCGGAAGGGACAGGGCCATACGAGCAGTACTTC.

This clone was seen at least ten times. The rearrangement links TRBV10-1 to TRBJ1-4; 9 bases are a match to TRBD1. After removal of 7 bases from V and 4 bases from J, the junction contained 4 bases not matched to a gene. Germline V gene data show CDR1 as WNHNN and CDR2 as SYGVQD (reference sequence). CDR3 size: 14 residues. CDR3 DNA: TGCGCCAGCACCGGGACAGGGAATAATGAAAAACTGTTTTTT. It specifies CASTGTGNNEKLFF.

This clone came up once. The chain links TRBV7-3 to TRBJ2-5; 7 nucleotides align to TRBD2. This CDR3 region has 14 residues. Germline CDR1 reads SGHTA; CDR2 reads FQGTGA. Germline trimming cut 5 bases from V and 7 bases from J; bases unmatched to any gene: 10. The CDR3 DNA follows: TGTGCCAGCAGCCCCAGCGGGGTGGGGGGGACCCAGTACTTC. This sequence encodes CASSPSGVGGTQYF.